A single TCR beta chain is shown here with its context. Its recognized antigen is unknown. No base quality values were provided; no much bigger clone lies one nucleotide off. TCR CDR3 regions were amplified from genomic DNA by multiplex PCR using the deep immunoSEQ assay. Extracted genomic DNA from each cell subset was spread evenly across all wells of several immunoSEQ 96-well plates, with each plate serving as a replicate. Each replicate PCR for sorted subsets received around 200 ng genomic DNA, equal to 28,000 or so T cell genomes. The purified libraries were quantified using a Qubit 3.0 fluorometer, sized with a Bioanalyzer 2100, and then quantified again using the KAPA Library Quantification kit. Every immunoSEQ 96-well plate was sequenced on a separate single-read 150-cycle Illumina NextSeq 550 flow cell. In the authors' own workflow: Because the immunoSEQ output held only junctional sequences and lacked quality scores, the filtering could not match the filtering applied to full-length reads. Sequences were annotated with PyIR, a Python wrapper for IgBLAST v1.9, and V/J genes and CDR3 were assigned using IMGT germline references. Reads were filtered out if the reads had weak V/J assignments (E-value above 1e-6), no CDR3, stop codons, out-of-frame junctions, or ambiguous translated residues. V3J clonotypes were defined as sequences sharing the same inferred V gene, J gene, and CDR3 amino acid sequence. Percentage overlap between repertoires was calculated by dividing the number of shared unique clonotypes by the size of the smaller repertoire. Richness of each repertoire was evaluated using RTK rarefaction, the Chao1 estimator, and Recon v2.1 estimates of unobserved clonotypes. OLGA was used to compute generation probabilities for all TCRbeta clonotypes that the gDNA method yielded from a few donors. Held by TCRdb, this immuneACCESS table contains in-frame sequences only and omits some clones. Under half of the omission traces to an unresolved V gene where checked; the cause of the rest is unknown. V and J calls plus clone size are reproduced from that table; the DNA served to infer D and trimming. Present in this sample are around 2,000,000 clones, under 95% of which were seen just once. Approximately 1.7% of the sample belongs to the ten largest clones.

This sample stems from a study of shared clonotypes between healthy human individuals (dated by TCRdb to about 2020). In the study overall: Three men and a couple of women, aged 18 to 49 years, made up the cohort. For each donor, CD4 naive and CD4 memory were each run on three plates, CD8 naive on two plates, and CD8 memory on one plate. Blood TCR repertoires of about 5 healthy adults were deeply sequenced to estimate repertoire size and the extent of clonotype sharing between individuals. Different laboratories and diverse techniques were used to prepare libraries and sequence TCR repertoires, to increase sequencing depth and limit assay-specific biases. Between about 0.94 and 8.9 billion PBMCs per donor were obtained by leukapheresis. Results and caveats for the whole study, not just this receptor: Naive subsets generally had larger estimated clonotype richness than memory subsets. Pairwise subsampling indicated that sequencing depth was expected to affect the degree of clonotype sharing among donors. Higher generation probabilities were observed for clonotypes shared by all four sorted-subset donors than for non-shared clonotypes. Sampling was limited to blood, and TCR repertoires in tissue likely differ from TCR repertoires in blood. When several donors were compared, the shared fraction of clonotypes was around 5% for naive CD4, less than 4% for naive CD8, more than 2% for memory CD4, and 0.35% to 0.4% for memory CD8. Because the study included a small number of donors, the genetic and exposure-history diversity represented was limited. Even with the large sequencing depth, rarefaction of the sorted-subset datasets indicated that sequencing was incomplete.

V is reduced by 5 bases and J by 3 bases, leaving a spacing of 9 bases between them. There are 13 amino acids in the CDR3, from cysteine to phenylalanine inclusive. Only CDR3 DNA is held: 39 bases, read in frame from base 1. The germline V gene (reference sequence) provides CDR1 LNHNV and CDR2 YYDKDF. CD8 naive samples were CD45RO-negative cells positively selected for CCR7, giving a CD45RA+CCR7+ population that excluded TemRA cells. Healthy HIV-negative adults with no recently reported acute infections or vaccinations were included as donors. Only Caucasian adults living in Nashville, Tennessee, USA were represented among the donors. Blood was obtained by leukapheresis, after which PBMCs were separated by Ficoll-Histopaque density gradient centrifugation and cryopreserved in liquid nitrogen vapor phase. Analytical flow cytometry was used to check the purity and quantity of each magnetically sorted T cell population. Each sorted fraction had its genomic DNA isolated and then quantified by UV absorbance on a Nanodrop 2000c.

This sequence originates from a man younger than 35 in good health. Some clones in this sample may be carry-over from other donors' samples. The sequence joins TRBV15 to TRBJ2-3; the D gene remains uncertain. The sequenced material came from naive CD8+ T cells from PBMCs. Read against the paper, the sample's cell subset or site label means: CD45RA+CCR7+. The DNA sequence reads TGTGCCACCAGCTCCGGGTCTACAGATACGCAGTATTTT. Its translation reads: CATSSGSTDTQYF.